The 3 T cell receptor beta chains below all came from one sample that was sequenced in a study of a mutant IDH1 vaccine in newly diagnosed glioma. The time point: week 23, last vaccination. Vaccine doses each comprised 300 ug of mutant IDH1 20-mer peptide, with topical imiquimod. The assay was immunoSEQ multiplex PCR, and TCRdb's table has in-frame clones only and misses some. The repertoire has some 30,000 clones, 85% to 90% of them found once; the top ten carry 2.5%. Antigens of these TCRs are unknown. This material consisted of PBMCs, taken from a glioma patient whose treatment included an IDH1 peptide vaccine. All receptors derive from a man aged 35 to 55 with glioma.

This clone was seen a handful of times. This chain connects TRBV2 to TRBJ1-5; D is unclear. Germline V gene lookup returns CDR1 SNHLY and CDR2 FYNNEI. The CDR3 is 13 amino acids. Trimming left V 7 bases short and J 5 bases short, with 12 bases between. The CDR3 sequence is CASKWAIHQPQHF. CDR3 nucleotide sequence: TGTGCCAGCAAGTGGGCGATCCATCAGCCCCAGCATTTT.

The chain has TRBV25-1 and TRBJ1-6, with D possibly matching TRBD1 (6 bases). Per the germline V gene, CDR1 is MGHDK and CDR2 is SYGVNS. The CDR3 extends over 14 amino acids. The germline V and J ends were trimmed by 3 bases and 10 bases, with 13 bases remaining between them. The CDR3 loop is CASSDEGDSSPLHF. The CDR3 nucleotides are TGTGCCAGCAGTGATGAGGGGGATAGCTCACCCCTCCACTTT.

The chain links TRBV5-1 to TRBJ2-3, with D tentatively TRBD1 (5 bases). The V and J ends lost 4 bases and 1 base respectively, with 10 bases between them. CDR1 and CDR2 (germline): SGHRS, YFSETQ. This CDR3 is 14 amino acids long. The CDR3 DNA reads as TGCGCCAGCAGCCCCAGGGTGGGCACAGATACGCAGTATTTT. Amino acids: CASSPRVGTDTQYF.